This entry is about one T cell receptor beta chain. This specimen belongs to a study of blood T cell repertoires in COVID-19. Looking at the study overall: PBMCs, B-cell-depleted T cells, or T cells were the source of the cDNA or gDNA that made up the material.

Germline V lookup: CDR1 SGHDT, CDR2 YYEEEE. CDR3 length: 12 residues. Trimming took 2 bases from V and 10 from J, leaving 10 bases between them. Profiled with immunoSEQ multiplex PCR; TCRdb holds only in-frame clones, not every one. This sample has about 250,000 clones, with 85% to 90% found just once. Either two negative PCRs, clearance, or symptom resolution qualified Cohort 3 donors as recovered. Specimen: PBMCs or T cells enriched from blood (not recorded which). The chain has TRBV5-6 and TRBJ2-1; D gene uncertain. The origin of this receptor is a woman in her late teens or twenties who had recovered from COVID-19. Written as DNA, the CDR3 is TGTGCCAGCAGCTTCCAGACGACAGAGCAGTTCTTC. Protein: CASSFQTTEQFF. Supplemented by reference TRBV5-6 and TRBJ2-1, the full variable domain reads DAGVTQSPTHLIKTRGQQVTLRCSPKSGHDTVSWYQQALGQGPQFIFQYYEEEERQRGNFPDRFSGHQFPNYSSELNVNALLLGDSALYLCASSFQTTEQFFGPGTRLTVL.